This T cell receptor beta chain was sequenced during a study of blood T cell repertoires in COVID-19. Study summary: Sites across the United States, Italy and Spain contributed samples from acute and convalescent COVID-19. PBMCs, B-cell-depleted T cells, or T cells provided the cDNA or gDNA that made up the material.

Seattle cases were enrolled at active infection and followed longitudinally. In the original processing: Amplification of reference gene primers was used by the study to estimate nucleated cell counts. Profiling relied on immunoSEQ multiplex PCR, and the TCRdb table lists in-frame clones only, not all of them. V and J calls and clone size are those listed in that table; D and trimming were worked out from the DNA. The sample records about 170,000 clones, 85% to 90% being singletons. Germline V gene data show CDR1 as MGHRA and CDR2 as YSYEKL. This CDR3 comprises 17 residues. The V and J ends lost 0 bases and 2 bases respectively, with 16 bases between them.

This TCR was recovered from a man aged 60-69 years with COVID-19, enrolled during active disease. Material for sequencing was peripheral blood. The chain is built from TRBV4-1 and TRBJ2-5; D possibly corresponds to TRBD2 (6 bases). The CDR3 region is CASSQDGARGIQETQYF. The CDR3 DNA follows: TGCGCCAGCAGCCAAGATGGGGCCCGGGGGATACAAGAGACCCAGTACTTC.